The clone carrying this TCR beta chain was observed a handful of times. The antigen remains unidentified. After constant-region reverse-primer amplification, full-length variable regions underwent semi-nested PCR with Nested Universal Primer A. TCRdb itself ran the 5' RACE reads through MiXCR, one entry per CDR3 protein. The top ten hold about 4.1% of the sample, which has over 40,000 distinct CDR3 sequences, about 20% seen once. Whole-study findings and limits: In terms of TCR gene usage, tumor memory CD4+ T cells clustered together with blood and lymph node memory CD4+ cells, as well as with lymph node naive CD4+ cells. Greatest tumor Treg TCR overlap was with tumor naive CD4+ cells.

The CDR3 spans 15 residues. V gave up 5 bases and J gave up 5 bases; unmatched junction bases: 7. Germline CDR1 GTSNPN, CDR2 SVGIG (reference sequence). Tregs were sorted as CD4+CD25+CD127-/low cells. Sequencing used Tregs sorted from blood. This receptor was obtained from a female donor with breast cancer. This chain links TRBV30 with TRBJ2-5; TRBD2 aligns across 14 bases. In nucleotides, the CDR3 is TGTGCCTGGTCCACCGGGACTAGCGGGAGTGAGACCCAGTACTTC. It is translated as CAWSTGTSGSETQYF.